The 13 T cell receptor beta chains reported below all come from one sample, sequenced in a study of T cells in Graves' hyperthyroidism and ophthalmopathy. TCR beta CDR3 regions were amplified from RNA transcripts. HTBI primers were the set used in a first-round RT-PCR of the TCR CDR3. One entry per CDR3 protein results from TCRdb running MiXCR on the multiplex PCR reads. The sample has about 420,000 distinct CDR3 sequences, roughly 13% seen once. The sequenced sample was blood. These receptors were collected from a young woman with Graves' hyperthyroidism.

This clonotype has at least ten counts. The CDR3 here is CAIRETRDSNQPQHF. CDR3 nucleotides: TGTGCCATCAGAGAGACACGGGATAGCAATCAGCCCCAGCATTTT. The chain links TRBV10-3 to TRBJ1-5; D ambiguous. Germline CDR1 ENHRY, CDR2 SYGVKD. V was pared by 6 bases and J by 0 bases, with 12 bases between. This CDR3 has 15 residues.

The sample holds a few counts of this clonotype. The chain links TRBV30 to TRBJ2-7; D not certain. The V gene lost 0 bases and the J gene lost 3 bases, with 9 bases spanning the gap. Germline assignment: CDR1 GTSNPN and CDR2 SVGIG (reference sequence). This CDR3 spans 13 amino acids. The DNA of the CDR3 is TGTGCCTGGAGTGTTCAACCCTTCTACGAGCAGTACTTC. It encodes CAWSVQPFYEQYF. Full variable domain (remainder filled in from reference TRBV30 and TRBJ2-7): SQTIHQWPATLVQPVGSPLSLECTVEGTSNPNLYWYRQAAGRGLQLLFYSVGIGQISSEVPQNLSASRPQDRQFILSSKKLLLSDSGFYLCAWSVQPFYEQYFGPGTRLTVT.

This clonotype was detected ten times or more. The genes are TRBV9 and TRBJ2-7; 7 bases line up with TRBD2. J gave up 6 bases and V 0 bases, and 3 bases lay outside the gene matches. The CDR3 loop spans 13 amino acids. The germline CDR1 and CDR2 sequences are SGDLS and YYNGEE. The CDR3 region is CASSVASGGEQYF. As DNA, the CDR3 is TGTGCCAGCAGCGTAGCGTCGGGAGGCGAGCAGTACTTC.

The rearrangement links TRBV3-1 to TRBJ2-7; TRBD2 matches 8 bases. The J segment lost 7 bases and the V segment lost 1 base, leaving 12 bases of the junction unmatched. CDR3 length equals 16 residues. Germline V gives CDR1 LGHDT, CDR2 YNNKEL (reference sequence). CDR3 nucleotide sequence: TGTGCCAGCAGCCAAGGTTCGGGAGGGCCTTTCGGGGAGCAGTACTTC. Its protein product is CASSQGSGGPFGEQYF.

This clonotype was seen only once. The V call is TRBV18, the J call TRBJ2-5, with D maybe TRBD1 (6 bases). Germline CDR1 and CDR2: KGHSH and LQKENI. There are 15 residues in the CDR3. With 3 bases removed from V and 7 bases from J, the gap between germline ends came to 18 bases. CDR3 sequence reads: CASSPRDTKEGTQYF. The DNA of the CDR3 is TGTGCCAGCTCACCCCGGGACACCAAAGAAGGGACCCAGTACTTC.

This rearrangement joins TRBV6-2 or TRBV6-3 to TRBJ2-1, with 14 nucleotides matching TRBD2. Germline V gene data show CDR1 as MNHEY and CDR2 as SVGEGT. The CDR3 is 17 residues long. V was clipped by 6 bases and J by 4 bases; unmatched bases: 8. CDR3 region: CASSQGLAGDGYNEQFF. In DNA form, the CDR3 reads TGTGCCAGCAGCCAGGGACTAGCGGGAGATGGGTACAATGAGCAGTTCTTC.

In this sample, this clonotype turned up a few times. The gene calls are TRBV6-2 or TRBV6-3 and TRBJ1-1; D is undetermined. CDR1 MNHEY and CDR2 SVGEGT come from the germline V gene. The CDR3 is 15 amino acids. Trimming took off 2 bases at V and 0 bases at J, with 10 bases between the two ends. DNA for the CDR3: TGTGCCAGCAGTTACCTTCGACACCTGAACACTGAAGCTTTCTTT. This translates into CASSYLRHLNTEAFF.

J is TRBJ2-3 and V is TRBV5-1; possibly TRBD2 for D (5 bases). V was clipped by 7 bases and J by 2 bases, with 14 bases between them. CDR1 and CDR2 from the germline V gene are SGHRS and YFSETQ. The CDR3 has 14 amino acids. CDR3 nucleotides: TGCGCCAGCGGCTCGGAGGCTACCACAGATACGCAGTATTTT. It translates to CASGSEATTDTQYF.

The chain uses TRBV27 and TRBJ2-5; D remains ambiguous. Germline V gene lookup returns CDR1 MNHEY and CDR2 SMNVEV (reference sequence). The V end lost 2 bases, the J end lost 5 bases, and 9 bases lay between the germline ends. The CDR3 loop spans 13 amino acids. CDR3 residues: CASSLSLRETQYF. CDR3 DNA: TGTGCCAGCAGTTTAAGCCTTAGGGAGACCCAGTACTTC.

This clonotype was seen repeatedly, ten times or more. The chain has TRBV20-1 and TRBJ2-7; D is uncertain. Trimming cost V 1 base and J 2 bases, with 6 bases left between them. The CDR3 contains 12 residues. Germline lookup yields CDR1 DFQATT and CDR2 SNEGSKA (reference sequence). The CDR3 bases are TGCAGTGCTAGAGTCCGGGCCTACGAGCAGTACTTC. Translating gives CSARVRAYEQYF.

As regards this clonotype: It is likely a read error: a sequence one base away is far more abundant. The CDR3 sequence: CASSLSNYNERFF. The CDR3 DNA reads TGTGCCAGCAGTTTATCTAATTACAATGAGCGGTTCTTC. The chain links TRBV27 to TRBJ2-1; D uncertain. Germline V gene data show CDR1 as MNHEY and CDR2 as SMNVEV (reference sequence). The CDR3 totals 13 residues.

This clonotype was observed many times. The chain uses TRBV20-1 and TRBJ1-1; unclear D gene. Germline V lookup: CDR1 DFQATT, CDR2 SNEGSKA (reference sequence). This CDR3 spans 13 amino acids. Trimming cost V 1 base and J 4 bases, with 10 bases left between them. CDR3 in amino acids: CSARVLGLTEAFF. In DNA form, the CDR3 reads TGCAGTGCTAGAGTTTTAGGGCTCACTGAAGCTTTCTTT.

The table lists this clonotype with many counts. V is TRBV20-1 and J is TRBJ2-7; D is uncertain. The V end lost 6 bases, the J end lost 6 bases, and 3 bases lay between the germline ends. The CDR3 length is 8 residues. Germline assignment: CDR1 DFQATT and CDR2 SNEGSKA (reference sequence). CDR3 bases: TGCAGTGCGGGCGAGCAGTACTTC. As protein: CSAGEQYF.